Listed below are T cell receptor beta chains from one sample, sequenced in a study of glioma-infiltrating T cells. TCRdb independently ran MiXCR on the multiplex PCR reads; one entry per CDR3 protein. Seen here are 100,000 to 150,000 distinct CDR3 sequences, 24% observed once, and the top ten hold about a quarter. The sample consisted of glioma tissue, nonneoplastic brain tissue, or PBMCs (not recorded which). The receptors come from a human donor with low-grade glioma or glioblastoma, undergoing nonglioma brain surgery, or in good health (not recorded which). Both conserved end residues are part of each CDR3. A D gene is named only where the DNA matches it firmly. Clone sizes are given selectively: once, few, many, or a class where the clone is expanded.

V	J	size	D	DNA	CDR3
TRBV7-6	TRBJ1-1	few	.	TGTGCCAGCAGCTTAGTGGCCGGGACCACTGAAGCTTTCTTT	CASSLVAGTTEAFF
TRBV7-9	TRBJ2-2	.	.	TGTGCCAGCAGCAATTTGGCGACCGGGGGCGGGGAGCTGTTTTTT	CASSNLATGGGELFF
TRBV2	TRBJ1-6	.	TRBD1	TGTGCCAGCAGTGAGGACAGGGGATTTTCACCCCTCCACTTT	CASSEDRGFSPLHF
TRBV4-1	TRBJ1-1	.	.	TGCTCCAGCAGCCAAGGGCTGCAGAACACTGAAGCTTTCTTT	CSSSQGLQNTEAFF
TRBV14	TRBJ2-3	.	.	TGTGCCAGCAGCCGGACAGATCGGACAGATACGCAGTATTTT	CASSRTDRTDTQYF
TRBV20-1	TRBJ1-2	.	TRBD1	TGCAGTGCTCCCCCGACAGGGGAGGTTCGGAGCTACACCTTC	CSAPPTGEVRSYTF
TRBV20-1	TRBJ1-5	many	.	TGCAGTGCTAGAGATCGAGGGGGTGGGCAGCCCCAGCATTTT	CSARDRGGGQPQHF
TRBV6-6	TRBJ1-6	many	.	TGTGCCAGCAGTTACTCGGAGGGGGATCCACCCCTCCACTTT	CASSYSEGDPPLHF
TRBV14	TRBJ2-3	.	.	TGTGCCGGCAGCCTCCAGGGCTCAGATACGCAGTATTTT	CAGSLQGSDTQYF
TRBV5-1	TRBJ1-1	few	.	TGCGCCAGCAGTCGGAAGACGGGCACTGAAGCTTTCTTT	CASSRKTGTEAFF
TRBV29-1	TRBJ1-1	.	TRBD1	TGCAGCGTAGGACAGGCGAGCACTGAAGCTTTCTTT	CSVGQASTEAFF
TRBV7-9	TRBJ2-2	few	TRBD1	TGTGCCAGCAGCTCAAGTTGGGGACAGGCGTTTACCGGGGAGCTGTTTTTT	CASSSSWGQAFTGELFF
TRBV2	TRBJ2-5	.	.	TGTGCCAGCAGCCCCTCTTTGGGGGCGGGCCAGTACTTC	CASSPSLGAGQYF
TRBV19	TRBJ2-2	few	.	TGTGCCAGTAGTGTAGGACTTAACACCGGGGAGCTGTTTTTT	CASSVGLNTGELFF
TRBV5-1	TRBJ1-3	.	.	TGCGCCAGCAGCTTGGGGGGAGGTGGTGGAAACACCATATATTTT	CASSLGGGGGNTIYF
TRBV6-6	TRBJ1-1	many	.	TGTGCCAGCAGTTACTCGAAGGTGGGGAGGAGGTACACTGAAGCTTTCTTT	CASSYSKVGRRYTEAFF
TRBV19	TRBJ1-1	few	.	TGTGCCAGTAGTATTACAGGGAGGAACACTGAAGCTTTCTTT	CASSITGRNTEAFF
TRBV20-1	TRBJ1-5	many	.	TGCAGTGCTAGAGGGATTGCAGGGCGTGACAATCAGCCCCAGCATTTT	CSARGIAGRDNQPQHF
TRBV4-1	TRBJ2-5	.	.	TGCGCCAGCAGCCAGTGGGGCCGGGGGACCTCTTCAGAGACCCAGTACTTC	CASSQWGRGTSSETQYF
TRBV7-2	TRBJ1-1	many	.	TGTGCCAGCAGCTTAGTGGGGTTTCAAGCTTTCTTT	CASSLVGFQAFF
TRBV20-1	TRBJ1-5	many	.	TGCAGTGCTAGGCGAACAGGTTTTGGGCAGCCCCAGCATTTT	CSARRTGFGQPQHF
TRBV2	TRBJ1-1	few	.	TGTGCCAGCAGTGAAGTGTCCGGACGGACGAACACTGAAGCTTTCTTT	CASSEVSGRTNTEAFF
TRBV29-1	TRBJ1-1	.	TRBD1	TGCAGCGTCGTCCCCGGGACAGGGGTCACTGAAGCTTTCTTT	CSVVPGTGVTEAFF
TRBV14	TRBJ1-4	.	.	TGTGCCAGCAGCCAAGTGGCGACCGCCCAAAAACTGTTTTTT	CASSQVATAQKLFF
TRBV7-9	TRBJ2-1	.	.	TGTGCCAGCAGCTTCACTAGCCATGAGCAGTTCTTC	CASSFTSHEQFF
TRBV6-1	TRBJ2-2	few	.	TGTGCCAGCAGCCAGGATCTAGGGTCCACCGGGGAGCTGTTTTTT	CASSQDLGSTGELFF
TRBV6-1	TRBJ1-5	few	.	TGTGCCAGCAGTTATTCCCCGGGAAGCAATCAGCCCCAGCATTTT	CASSYSPGSNQPQHF
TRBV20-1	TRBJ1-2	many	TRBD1	TGCAGTGCTAGAGGGACAGGGCACTATGGCTACACCTTC	CSARGTGHYGYTF
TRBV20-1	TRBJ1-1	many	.	TGCAGTGCACGAGGGGGGCCGGGCACTGAAGCTTTCTTT	CSARGGPGTEAFF
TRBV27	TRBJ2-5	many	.	TGTGCCAGCACCGGAAGGCGCGACGCAAGGGTTCAAGAGACCCAGTACTTC	CASTGRRDARVQETQYF
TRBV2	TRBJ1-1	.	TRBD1	TGTGCCAGCAGTGGCCGGGGGACAGGGGCTGTTGAAGCTTTCTTT	CASSGRGTGAVEAFF
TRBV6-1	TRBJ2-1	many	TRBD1	TGTGCCAGCACCTCCGCTAACAGGGGCGATGAGCAGTTCTTC	CASTSANRGDEQFF
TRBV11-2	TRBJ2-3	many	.	TGTGCCAGCAGCCGCACAGATACGCAGTATTTT	CASSRTDTQYF
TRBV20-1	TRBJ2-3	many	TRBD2	TGCAGTGCCCTCAGACTAGCGGGGTCTGTAGATACGCAGTATTTT	CSALRLAGSVDTQYF
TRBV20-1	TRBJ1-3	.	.	TGCAGTGCTAGAGATAGAGGAAAGGTGTATGGAAACACCATATATTTT	CSARDRGKVYGNTIYF
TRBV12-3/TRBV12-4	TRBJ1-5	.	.	TGTGCCAGCAGTTTAAAAGGGAGACAGCCCCAGCATTTT	CASSLKGRQPQHF
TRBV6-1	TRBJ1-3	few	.	TGTGCCAGCAGTTACGCGGATACCCCTGGAAACACCATATATTTT	CASSYADTPGNTIYF